Presented here are 26 T cell receptor beta chains from one specimen sequenced in a study of cytomegalovirus exposure and HLA in healthy donors. The PCR contained 60 Vbeta and 13 Jbeta primers. Profiled with immunoSEQ multiplex PCR; TCRdb holds only in-frame clones, not every one. The table has 90,000 to 150,000 clones, approximately 79% seen once. The sample was PBMCs. The receptor set was obtained from a man aged 50-60 years in good health and CMV-seropositive.

The chain links TRBV7-9 to TRBJ2-1, with D tentatively TRBD2 (6 bases). The CDR3 is 15 residues long. Trimming removed 2 bases from V and 6 bases from J, with 14 bases in between. Germline loops: CDR1 SEHNR, CDR2 FQNEAQ (reference sequence). This CDR3 reads CASSLQGGRFNEQFF. The CDR3 region has the DNA TGTGCCAGCAGCTTACAGGGAGGCCGCTTCAATGAGCAGTTCTTC.

The sample holds a few counts of this clone. This chain uses TRBV28 with TRBJ1-2, with D unresolved. Trimming cost V 4 bases and J 9 bases, with 15 bases left between them. There are 13 residues in the CDR3. CDR1 is MDHEN and CDR2 is SYDVKM in the germline V gene. The CDR3 spells CASSSPGSLSYTF. CDR3 DNA sequence: TGTGCCAGCAGTTCCCCGGGGTCTCTTAGCTACACCTTC.

This clone appeared a single time. The V call is TRBV6-5, the J call TRBJ1-6; D is uncertain. The CDR3 loop spans 16 amino acids. With 0 bases removed from V and 6 bases from J, the gap between germline ends came to 12 bases. Per the germline V gene, CDR1 is MNHEY and CDR2 is SVGAGI. CDR3 sequence: CASSYSGAGGNSPLHF. As DNA, the CDR3 is TGTGCCAGCAGTTACTCGGGCGCGGGAGGTAATTCACCCCTCCACTTT.

The chain is built from TRBV7-9 and TRBJ2-5; D not certain. CDR3 length: 11 amino acids. V was clipped by 5 bases and J by 9 bases, with 10 bases between them. Germline CDR1 and CDR2: SEHNR and FQNEAQ (reference sequence). CDR3 DNA sequence: TGTGCCAGCAGCCTAAGAGTGGCCCAGTACTTC. It translates to CASSLRVAQYF.

This chain joins TRBV9 and TRBJ2-2; D gene unclear. V lost 4 bases and J lost 6, with 10 bases in between. The CDR3 has 13 residues. Germline CDR1 and CDR2: SGDLS and YYNGEE. CDR3 in DNA: TGTGCCAGCAGCCTAGGGCTGTCCGGGGAGCTGTTTTTT. Its translation: CASSLGLSGELFF.

The V and J genes are TRBV5-8 and TRBJ1-4, with no clear D. With 0 bases removed from V and 4 bases from J, the gap between germline ends came to 10 bases. The V gene's germline CDR1 is SGHTS and CDR2 YDEGEE. The CDR3 covers 15 residues. The CDR3 sequence: CASSLVAGFNEKLFF. The CDR3 DNA sequence: TGTGCCAGCAGCTTGGTTGCCGGGTTTAATGAAAAACTGTTTTTT.

This chain uses TRBV6-1 with TRBJ1-3; D is possibly TRBD1 (5 bases). V lost 6 bases and J 7 bases, leaving 16 bases between the germline ends. Germline values: CDR1 MNHNS, CDR2 SASEGT. This CDR3 has 14 residues. The CDR3 DNA sequence: TGTGCCAGCAGCGTGACGGCGGAGGGGAACACCATATATTTT. As protein: CASSVTAEGNTIYF.

This chain links TRBV6-5 with TRBJ2-5, with 7 bases matching TRBD1. The V gene's germline CDR1 is MNHEY and CDR2 SVGAGI. The CDR3 consists of 14 residues. V was clipped by 4 bases and J by 1 base; unmatched bases: 3. The CDR3 region has the DNA TGTGCCAGCAGTTGGGGACAGCTCCAAGAGACCCAGTACTTC. Translating it yields CASSWGQLQETQYF.

The CDR3 loop is CASSFRGSNYGYTF. CDR3 in DNA: TGTGCCAGCAGCTTCAGGGGTTCTAACTATGGCTACACCTTC. V is TRBV5-4 and J is TRBJ1-2; possible D gene TRBD1, 6 bases. Germline values: CDR1 SGHNT, CDR2 YYREEE (reference sequence). With 2 bases removed from V and 0 bases from J, the gap between germline ends came to 8 bases. The CDR3 has 14 residues. The full variable domain, rest sourced from reference TRBV5-4 and TRBJ1-2, is ETGVTQSPTHLIKTRGQQVTLRCSSQSGHNTVSWYQQALGQGPQFIFQYYREEENGRGNFPPRFSGLQFPNYSSELNVNALELDDSALYLCASSFRGSNYGYTFGSGTRLTVV.

This clone was recorded a few times. The rearrangement joins TRBV7-2 to TRBJ2-1, with D perhaps TRBD1 (5 bases). V was trimmed by 5 bases and J by 7 bases, leaving 27 bases between them. Germline CDR1 reads SGHTA; CDR2 reads FQGNSA. The CDR3 extends over 18 amino acids. The CDR3 region has the DNA TGTGCCAGCAGCGAAGGGCTCTTTGTGGGGCCCCTGAGGAATGAGCAGTTCTTC. Translated, it gives CASSEGLFVGPLRNEQFF.

CDR3 in DNA: TGTGCCAGCCGCTTAGGGGCTCAGGGAAGCACAGATACGCAGTATTTT. Amino acids: CASRLGAQGSTDTQYF. The chain links TRBV19 to TRBJ2-3; tentative D call: TRBD1 (5 bases). Trimming stripped 9 bases from V and 0 bases from J, with 19 bases between. The CDR3 sequence is 16 residues long. Germline V gene sequence: CDR1 LNHDA, CDR2 SQIVND (reference sequence). The complete variable domain, with remaining parts taken from reference TRBV19 and TRBJ2-3, reads DGGITQSPKYLFRKEGQNVTLSCEQNLNHDAMYWYRQDPGQGLRLIYYSQIVNDFQKGDIAEGYSVSREKKESFPLTVTSAQKNPTAFYLCASRLGAQGSTDTQYFGPGTRLTVL.

The table lists this clone with a few counts. An end of the junction differs from the germline gene, which may be a read error. The CDR3 region is CASSISGQLYNSPLHF. The CDR3 DNA reads TGTGCCAGCAGTATATCGGGACAGCTCTATAATTCACCCCTCCACTTT. The chain carries TRBV27 and TRBJ1-6, with TRBD1 matching over 7 bases. The CDR3 has 16 amino acids. In germline, CDR1 is MNHEY, CDR2 SMNVEV (reference sequence).

The table lists this clone with a few counts. The rearrangement uses TRBV7-9 and TRBJ1-5; 10 positions agree with TRBD1. The ends lost 5 bases at V and 6 bases at J; junction bases unmatched: 7. This CDR3 has 15 residues. Looked up from germline, CDR1 is SEHNR and CDR2 is FQNEAQ (reference sequence). CDR3 in amino acids: CASSLGTGAFQPQHF. The CDR3 DNA sequence: TGTGCCAGCAGCCTTGGGACAGGGGCTTTTCAGCCCCAGCATTTT.

V is TRBV9 and J is TRBJ1-2; 9 bases line up with TRBD1. The germline V gene encodes CDR1 SGDLS and CDR2 YYNGEE. The CDR3 runs to 15 residues. Trimming took 2 bases from V and 3 from J; bases not matched to a gene: 5. DNA for the CDR3: TGTGCCAGCAGCGTCCAAGGACAGGGGTACTATGGCTACACCTTC. It is translated as CASSVQGQGYYGYTF.

This clone has just one count. The chain combines TRBV6-6 with TRBJ1-4; unclear D gene. V dropped 3 bases and J dropped 6 bases, with 11 bases sitting between them. This CDR3 spans 14 amino acids. Germline-derived CDR1 and CDR2 are MNHNY and SVGAGI (reference sequence). CDR3: CASSYFGFDEKLFF. In DNA form, the CDR3 reads TGTGCCAGCAGTTATTTCGGGTTCGATGAAAAACTGTTTTTT.

Written as DNA, the CDR3 is TGTGCCAGCAGCGTAGTAGGGGGCGCGGGCTACGAGCAGTACTTC. This translates into CASSVVGGAGYEQYF. V usage is TRBV9 and J usage is TRBJ2-7, with TRBD1 matching over 7 bases. CDR3 length equals 15 residues. Per germline, CDR1 SGDLS and CDR2 YYNGEE. Trimming took 0 bases from V and 3 from J; bases not matched to a gene: 6.

In its sample, this clone was seen once. V is TRBV28 and J is TRBJ2-5; 8 bases agree with TRBD2. J lost 5 bases, V lost 6 bases, and 17 bases had no gene match. The V gene's germline CDR1 is MDHEN and CDR2 SYDVKM. There are 17 residues in the CDR3. The CDR3 sequence: CASSTSTREDLAETQYF. CDR3 coding DNA: TGTGCCAGCAGCACCTCGACGCGGGAGGACCTCGCGGAGACCCAGTACTTC.

This sequence joins TRBV5-1 and TRBJ1-2; 7 bases line up with TRBD1. Germline V lookup: CDR1 SGHRS, CDR2 YFSETQ. V lost 0 bases and J lost 7; bases outside the gene matches: 3. CDR3 size: 13 residues. This chain's CDR3 is CASSLEWDSGYTF. In nucleotides, the CDR3 is TGCGCCAGCAGCTTGGAATGGGACAGTGGCTACACCTTC.

The table lists this clone with a few counts. J is TRBJ2-2 and V is TRBV29-1; a possible D gene is TRBD1 (6 bases). The ends were cut back, 6 bases at V and 1 base at J, with 9 bases in the middle. Germline lookup yields CDR1 SQVTM and CDR2 ANQGSEA. The CDR3 is 13 residues long. The CDR3 bases are TGCAGCGTGAGGACAGAGAACACCGGGGAGCTGTTTTTT. Its protein product is CSVRTENTGELFF.

CDR3 loop: CASSEDGRGDYGYTF. CDR3 DNA: TGTGCCAGCAGTGAAGACGGCAGGGGAGACTATGGCTACACCTTC. The J gene is TRBJ1-2, the V gene TRBV2, with D perhaps TRBD1 (6 bases). In germline, CDR1 is SNHLY, CDR2 FYNNEI. V was trimmed by 1 base and J by 3 bases, leaving 12 bases between them. CDR3 size: 15 residues.

DNA of the CDR3: TGTGCCAGCAGCCCCGGGACTAGCGGACAAGAGACCCAGTACTTC. It codes for CASSPGTSGQETQYF. This chain joins TRBV2 and TRBJ2-5, with TRBD2 matching over 11 bases. CDR1 is SNHLY, CDR2 FYNNEI, per germline. V dropped 6 bases and J dropped 2; count of bases not matched to a gene: 5. The CDR3 sequence is 15 residues long. Complete variable domain (other parts from reference TRBV2 and TRBJ2-5): EPEVTQTPSHQVTQMGQEVILRCVPISNHLYFYWYRQILGQKVEFLVSFYNNEISEKSEIFDDQFSVERPDGSNFTLKIRSTKLEDSAMYFCASSPGTSGQETQYFGPGTRLLVL.

The gene calls are TRBV4-3 and TRBJ2-3, with D perhaps matching TRBD1 (6 bases). This CDR3 has 16 amino acids. Germline V lookup: CDR1 LGHNA, CDR2 YSLEER. Trimming removed 0 bases from V and 6 bases from J, with 16 bases in between. Here the CDR3 DNA reads TGCGCCAGCAGCCAAGATTGGCAGGGGAACGGGGATACGCAGTATTTT. This gives the protein CASSQDWQGNGDTQYF.

The chain carries TRBV7-2 and TRBJ2-1; D may be TRBD1 (5 bases). The CDR3 covers 13 residues. Trimming took off 5 bases at V and 6 bases at J, with 11 bases between the two ends. Germline CDR1 and CDR2: SGHTA and FQGNSA. The CDR3 nucleotides are TGTGCCAGCAGCGTAGACAGCCCCAATGAGCAGTTCTTC. It codes for CASSVDSPNEQFF. Supplemented by reference TRBV7-2 and TRBJ2-1, the full variable domain reads GAGVSQSPSNKVTEKGKDVELRCDPISGHTALYWYRQSLGQGLEFLIYFQGNSAPDKSGLPSDRFSAERTGGSVSTLTIQRTQQEDSAVYLCASSVDSPNEQFFGPGTRLTVL.

Only a few counts were recorded for this clone. J is TRBJ2-5 and V is TRBV27; 9 bases are shared with TRBD2. Germline CDR1 reads MNHEY; CDR2 reads SMNVEV (reference sequence). This CDR3 spans 15 amino acids. Losses at the gene ends were 6 bases for V and 1 base for J; bases not matched to a gene: 6. The CDR3 spells CASRALAGAQETQYF. In DNA, the CDR3 is TGTGCCAGCAGAGCGTTAGCGGGAGCCCAAGAGACCCAGTACTTC.

In DNA, the CDR3 is TGTGCCAGCAGCTTAGGCGGGAGGGCCTCCACCGGGGAGCTGTTTTTT. Residues: CASSLGGRASTGELFF. The chain recombines TRBV5-4 with TRBJ2-2; 9 bases fit TRBD2. CDR1 and CDR2 (germline): SGHNT, YYREEE (reference sequence). Trimming at V came to 2 bases and at J to 4 bases, leaving 6 bases not matched to a gene. The CDR3 sequence is 16 residues long.

This clone was found a few times. This chain joins TRBV5-1 and TRBJ2-3; D is possibly TRBD2 (5 bases). The CDR3 has 11 residues. From germline, CDR1 is SGHRS and CDR2 YFSETQ. V lost 9 bases and J 5 bases, leaving 10 bases between the germline ends. The CDR3 sequence is CAISRGDTQYF. The CDR3 nucleotides read TGCGCCATCTCCCGGGGAGATACGCAGTATTTT.